Below, 12 T cell receptor beta chains from the same sample are listed, as sequenced in a study of cytomegalovirus exposure and HLA in healthy donors. 13 Jbeta primers and 60 Vbeta primers were used for the PCR. Method: immunoSEQ multiplex PCR; TCRdb's copy keeps in-frame clones and lacks some. The sample lists some 160,000 clones; over 80% were seen once. Sequencing was carried out using PBMCs. These receptor sequences come from a woman aged 18 to 35 in good health and CMV-seronegative.

As concerns this clone: One end of the junction fails to match germline, which may point to a read error. The rearrangement links TRBV7-9 to TRBJ1-4, with unresolved D. This CDR3 is 18 amino acids long. Per the germline V gene, CDR1 is SEHNR and CDR2 is FQNEAQ (reference sequence). CDR3 sequence (DNA): TGTTCCAGCAGCTTAAAACGGCCTGGAGGGCTATTAAATGAAAAACTGTTTTTT. Protein product: CSSSLKRPGGLLNEKLFF.

The rearrangement uses TRBV30 and TRBJ2-2; possible D gene TRBD2, 6 bases. Germline loops: CDR1 GTSNPN, CDR2 SVGIG (reference sequence). The CDR3 is 15 amino acids. The V gene lost 3 bases and the J gene lost 1 base, with 12 bases spanning the gap. CDR3 sequence (DNA): TGTGCCTGGAGATTCGGGGGAGGGAACACCGGGGAGCTGTTTTTT. This encodes CAWRFGGGNTGELFF.

The V gene is TRBV20-1, the J gene TRBJ2-7; 8 bases are shared with TRBD1. The CDR3 totals 11 residues. Trimming cost V 5 bases and J 9 bases; bases outside gene matches: 6. Germline V lookup: CDR1 DFQATT, CDR2 SNEGSKA (reference sequence). CDR3 loop: CSAGDRRRQYF. CDR3 in DNA: TGCAGTGCTGGGGACAGGAGAAGGCAGTACTTC.

This chain joins TRBV11-3 and TRBJ1-4; no firm D call. Germline V gene lookup returns CDR1 SGHNT and CDR2 YENEEA. The CDR3 contains 13 residues. The germline V and J ends were trimmed by 1 base and 9 bases, with 9 bases remaining between them. CDR3 amino acids: CASSLGAEQKLFF. The DNA for the CDR3 is TGTGCCAGCAGCTTAGGTGCGGAGCAAAAACTGTTTTTT.

V usage is TRBV5-1 and J usage is TRBJ1-1; D is unclear. V was trimmed by 1 base and J by 2 bases, leaving 12 bases between them. This CDR3 spans 15 amino acids. CDR1 is SGHRS and CDR2 is YFSETQ in the germline V gene. CDR3 sequence (DNA): TGCGCCAGCAGCTTGATTGAGGGTCCAAACACTGAAGCTTTCTTT. Translating it yields CASSLIEGPNTEAFF.

The chain links TRBV29-1 to TRBJ1-1; weak D call: TRBD1 (5 bases). Trimming pared 6 bases from V and 1 base from J, leaving 12 bases between. Looked up from germline, CDR1 is SQVTM and CDR2 is ANQGSEA. The CDR3 has 13 residues. The DNA for the CDR3 is TGCAGCGTGGACAACAGGAGGAACACTGAAGCTTTCTTT. Protein: CSVDNRRNTEAFF.

The V and J genes are TRBV4-2 and TRBJ1-1, with 7 bases identical to TRBD1. The CDR3 runs to 15 residues. The junction had 8 bases not matched to a gene; V was cut back by 4 bases and J by 3 bases. Germline CDR1 reads LGHNA; CDR2 reads YNFKEQ. The CDR3 protein is CASSPQTGLDTEAFF. The CDR3 nucleotides are TGTGCCAGCAGCCCCCAGACAGGGTTGGACACTGAAGCTTTCTTT.

The chain recombines TRBV19 with TRBJ1-1; D unclear. The CDR3 covers 12 residues. Germline loops: CDR1 LNHDA, CDR2 SQIVND (reference sequence). V was trimmed by 5 bases and J by 11 bases, leaving 15 bases between them. The CDR3 nucleotides are TGTGCCAGTAGTTTTGGACTGCCCGGGGCTTTCTTT. This gives the protein CASSFGLPGAFF. The full variable domain, with the rest looked up from reference TRBV19 and TRBJ1-1, is DGGITQSPKYLFRKEGQNVTLSCEQNLNHDAMYWYRQDPGQGLRLIYYSQIVNDFQKGDIAEGYSVSREKKESFPLTVTSAQKNPTAFYLCASSFGLPGAFFGQGTRLTVV.

The chain carries TRBV5-1 and TRBJ1-5, with TRBD1 as a possible D gene (6 bases). This CDR3 is 16 amino acids long. In germline, CDR1 is SGHRS, CDR2 YFSETQ. V shed 0 bases and J shed 0 bases, with 10 bases lying between them. CDR3 nucleotides: TGCGCCAGCAGCTTGGACAGGGACCGTAGCAATCAGCCCCAGCATTTT. Translated: CASSLDRDRSNQPQHF.

The V call is TRBV28, the J call TRBJ1-2; D not resolved. The CDR3 totals 17 residues. The V gene's germline CDR1 is MDHEN and CDR2 SYDVKM. The germline V and J ends were trimmed by 3 bases and 0 bases, with 17 bases remaining between them. The CDR3 DNA sequence: TGTGCCAGCAGTTTCTCCCGACTCGAGTCTACTAACTATGGCTACACCTTC. Protein product: CASSFSRLESTNYGYTF.

J is TRBJ1-4 and V is TRBV7-9; TRBD1 matches at 8 bases. CDR3 length equals 18 residues. The junction had 10 bases not matched to a gene; V was cut back by 4 bases and J by 0 bases. The germline CDR1 and CDR2 sequences are SEHNR and FQNEAQ (reference sequence). CDR3 loop: CASSSDRDPFSTNEKLFF. The CDR3 nucleotides read TGTGCCAGCAGCTCGGACAGGGACCCTTTTTCAACTAATGAAAAACTGTTTTTT.

The rearrangement uses TRBV5-1 and TRBJ2-7; unclear D gene. V dropped 0 bases and J dropped 0 bases, with 4 bases sitting between them. Germline V gene lookup returns CDR1 SGHRS and CDR2 YFSETQ. The CDR3 extends over 13 amino acids. CDR3 sequence (DNA): TGCGCCAGCAGCTTGGCCGTCTCCTACGAGCAGTACTTC. It encodes CASSLAVSYEQYF.